The T cell receptor (beta chain) under discussion was sequenced for a study of cytomegalovirus exposure and HLA in healthy donors. A single count supports this clone. The antigen remains unidentified. Per the germline V gene, CDR1 is SGHTA and CDR2 is FQGNSA. The junction had 10 bases not matched to a gene; V was cut back by 5 bases and J by 10 bases. CDR3 length equals 14 residues. This PCR relied on a set of 60 Vbeta primers and 13 Jbeta primers. Original analysis: Later, 65 million to 90 million unique TCR beta chains were counted in an analysis, and 10 million to 12 million of them were shared. The assay was immunoSEQ multiplex PCR, and TCRdb's table has in-frame clones only and misses some. The DNA gave D and trimming, while V, J and clone size come from that table. The data show some 150,000 clones, with around 77% seen just once and 4.5% to 5% held by the top ten. Findings and limits, study-wide: Reports indicated that the classifier achieved high specificity and sensitivity in diagnosing cytomegalovirus status. Cytomegalovirus association was assigned to 150 to 200 TCR beta chains.

Input material: PBMCs. The TCR sequence derives from a woman aged 45-59 years in good health and CMV-seronegative. The chain links TRBV7-2 to TRBJ1-2, with TRBD1 matching over 10 bases. For the CDR3, the DNA is TGTGCCAGCAGCGCTAGACAGGGGGCGCGAGTCTACACCTTC. Its translation: CASSARQGARVYTF.